This TCR beta chain was found in a study of cytomegalovirus exposure and HLA in healthy donors. Study-wide context: Genotyping of 430 or so donors showed that around 86% belonged to the Caucasian-associated ancestry cluster.

General study findings and limits: Researchers catalogued about 150 TCR beta chains as cytomegalovirus-associated.

At the time of sampling, donors were nominally healthy, though unrecorded immune exposures were likely. Concerning this clone: Its antigen is as yet unknown.

Researchers ran the PCR with 60 Vbeta and 13 Jbeta primers. Repertoires were generated with immunoSEQ multiplex PCR, while TCRdb's copy carries only in-frame clones and drops some. Among 150,000 to 200,000 clones listed, nearly 80% were seen once. The CDR3 runs to 18 residues. V shed 2 bases, J shed 0 bases, and the junction held 11 bases outside the gene matches. Germline CDR1 SGHRS, CDR2 YFSETQ. The specimen sequenced was PBMCs. The genes are TRBV5-1 and TRBJ1-3, with 7 nucleotides matching TRBD1. The TCR was taken from a woman in her 30s in good health and CMV-seropositive. CDR3 protein: CASSLKVGQIDSGNTIYF. In DNA, the CDR3 is TGCGCCAGCAGCTTAAAGGTGGGACAGATCGACTCTGGAAACACCATATATTTT.